The rows below give T cell receptor beta chains drawn from one sample of a study of T cell responses to AZD1222 COVID-19 vaccine. The table came from immunoSEQ multiplex PCR; TCRdb's copy has only in-frame clones and leaves some out. The sample consists of 150,000 or so clones, around nine tenths of them appearing once. The starting material was peripheral blood, obtained on day 0 of AZD1222 vaccination. The source is an adult in good health. Each CDR3 is given with its conserved first and last residue. Each record gives: V gene, clone size, D gene, J gene, CDR3 protein, CDR3 DNA. The D gene is left open where the match is weak. Clone size, where shown, is once, few, many, or a class for clones that have expanded.

TRBV5-1	.	TRBD2	TRBJ2-3	CASSFTSGLSTDTQYF	TGCGCCAGCAGCTTCACTAGCGGCCTTAGCACAGATACGCAGTATTTT
TRBV6-5	.	.	TRBJ1-5	CASSYRDNNQPQHF	TGTGCCAGCAGTTACCGGGACAACAATCAGCCCCAGCATTTT
TRBV5-1	.	TRBD1	TRBJ2-7	CASSRDRSSYEQYF	TGCGCCAGCTCCCGGGACAGGTCCTCCTACGAGCAGTACTTC
TRBV6-5	.	TRBD1	TRBJ2-3	CASWSGGTITDTQYF	TGTGCCAGCTGGTCAGGGGGCACGATCACAGATACGCAGTATTTT
TRBV25-1	.	.	TRBJ1-2	CASSDPTLGEGYTF	TGTGCCAGCAGTGATCCGACTCTCGGGGAAGGCTACACCTTC
TRBV5-5	.	.	TRBJ1-1	CASRAGQTMNTEAFF	TGTGCCAGCAGAGCCGGACAGACGATGAACACTGAAGCTTTCTTT
TRBV19	.	.	TRBJ2-3	CASSIVTGSLSGTDTQYF	TGTGCCAGTAGTATAGTGACAGGATCCCTTTCTGGCACAGATACGCAGTATTTT
TRBV5-1	.	.	TRBJ2-5	CASSLRIGPPAETQYF	TGCGCCAGCAGCTTGAGGATAGGACCCCCGGCGGAGACCCAGTACTTC
TRBV6-1	.	.	TRBJ1-2	CASSEGQGNRFGYTF	TGTGCCAGCAGTGAAGGGCAGGGGAATCGGTTTGGCTACACCTTC
TRBV29-1	.	TRBD1	TRBJ1-2	CSGDDRGSGYTF	TGCAGCGGCGATGACAGGGGGAGTGGCTACACCTTC
TRBV5-4	once	.	TRBJ2-7	CASRPFAGQFYEQYF	TGTGCCAGCAGACCCTTTGCGGGACAGTTCTACGAGCAGTACTTC
TRBV9	.	.	TRBJ2-5	CASSERQASLQETQYF	TGTGCCAGCAGCGAACGACAGGCCTCGTTACAAGAGACCCAGTACTTC
TRBV10-3	.	TRBD2	TRBJ2-1	CATSKPAGGENEQFF	TGTGCCACCTCTAAACCGGCGGGGGGTGAAAATGAGCAGTTCTTC
TRBV6-4	.	TRBD1	TRBJ1-2	CASSDGTGYGYTF	TGTGCCAGCAGTGACGGGACAGGGTATGGCTACACCTTC
TRBV6-5	.	TRBD2	TRBJ2-7	CASSYSSLAGFYEQYF	TGTGCCAGCAGTTACTCGAGTCTAGCGGGGTTTTACGAGCAGTACTTC
TRBV5-6	.	.	TRBJ2-2	CASSLVPGLATGELFF	TGTGCCAGCAGCTTGGTACCAGGGCTGGCCACCGGGGAGCTGTTTTTT
TRBV4-2	.	TRBD2	TRBJ2-1	CASSQEASGGADEQFF	TGTGCCAGCAGCCAAGAGGCCAGCGGGGGGGCTGATGAGCAGTTCTTC
TRBV2	.	TRBD2	TRBJ2-3	CASRLAGADTQYF	TGTGCCAGCAGGCTAGCGGGGGCAGATACGCAGTATTTT
TRBV6-2/TRBV6-3	.	.	TRBJ1-5	CASSSTGIYSNQPQHF	TGTGCCAGCAGTTCTACAGGGATTTATAGCAATCAGCCCCAGCATTTT
TRBV24-1	.	TRBD1	TRBJ1-4	CATSDPRQGWNEKLFF	TGTGCCACCAGTGACCCTAGACAGGGTTGGAATGAAAAACTGTTTTTT
TRBV6-5	.	.	TRBJ1-2	CASSRDRNYGYTF	TGTGCCAGCAGTCGCGACAGAAACTATGGCTACACCTTC
TRBV19	.	TRBD1	TRBJ1-5	CASRETGVSNQPQHF	TGTGCCAGTAGAGAAACAGGGGTCAGCAATCAGCCCCAGCATTTT
TRBV7-2	.	.	TRBJ2-7	CASSSDRHYEQYF	TGTGCCAGCAGCTCCGATCGTCACTACGAGCAGTACTTC